The entry below gives a single T cell receptor beta chain sequence along with its context. This clone was seen only once. No cognate antigen has been identified for it. Per-base qualities were not stored, and no clone one base away is much larger. The sample comes from a study of blood T cell repertoires in COVID-19 (dated by TCRdb to 2020 to 2022). Concerning the study at large: The collaborator samples originated in the United States, Italy and Spain and spanned the acute and convalescent phases of COVID-19. The prospective study material was composed of cDNA or gDNA derived from T cells, B-cell-depleted T cells, or PBMCs. Subjects who had been exposed to COVID-19, were actively infected with it, or had recovered from it provided the deeply sampled blood TCRbeta repertoires that made up the dataset. The repertoires were released in a freely available public database intended as a resource for research on the immune response to SARS-CoV-2. Samples were obtained from the ongoing ImmuneRACE study (first 160 participants) and from 1,254 subjects provided by 6 global collaborators. A de-identified subject ID, COVID-19 status, age in years and sex were almost always included in the sample metadata. Where available, HLA class I and class II types were obtained from metadata supplied by the sample provider rather than from assay-based typing.

Whole blood was collected in K2EDTA tubes by collaborating institutions according to the institutions' own protocols. For TCRbeta analysis, collaborators shipped samples as frozen whole blood, isolated PBMCs, or DNA extracted from either of those sample types. Summary of the overall study and its limitations: Clinical and demographic metadata were provided uncurated, with the amount varying by source and participant.

V and J are truncated by 4 bases and 7 bases respectively, leaving an intervening sequence of 17 bases. Looking up the germline V gene yields CDR1 SQVTM and CDR2 ANQGSEA. The CDR3 holds 13 amino acids from the cysteine to the phenylalanine. Left in the record is the CDR3 DNA by itself, 39 bases read in frame from the first base. TCRbeta CDR3 regions were amplified from genomic DNA using the immunoSEQ Assay, a bias-controlled multiplex PCR. From the authors' description of their analysis: The number of nucleated cells in each sample was estimated by amplification of reference gene primers within the assay. To quantify the absolute abundance of each unique TCRbeta CDR3 rearrangement, sequence reads were collapsed and filtered. For each sample, productive Simpson clonality was calculated by taking the square root of Simpson's diversity index across productive rearrangements. Drawn from immuneACCESS, this table holds only the in-frame rearrangements with V and J called that TCRdb kept. Clones are partly lost; checked studies trace under half to an unresolved V gene and leave the rest unexplained. D and trimming come from the DNA, and the V and J calls and clone size come from that table. Within this sample are approximately 89,000 clones, with over 80% of them counted one time only. Together, the top ten hold under 7.5% of the sample.

Sequencing was performed on peripheral blood. The sequence derives from a woman aged 55 to 70 with active COVID-19. The chain is encoded by TRBV29-1 joined to TRBJ2-7, with a tentative D gene TRBD2 over 7 matching bases. At the DNA level, the sequence is TGCAGCGTTGCTGAGGGCGGGGGCTGGGAGCAGTACTTC. The translation is CSVAEGGGWEQYF.